The sequence of this T cell receptor beta chain was determined in a study of beta chain features in type 1 diabetes. Sequencing targeted expressed TCRB transcripts, as all isolated RNA had been reverse transcribed. Method: immunoSEQ multiplex PCR; TCRdb's copy keeps in-frame clones and lacks some. The sample gives 900,000 or so clones, roughly a sixth of which show up once; 0.023% is in the top ten. V trimming: 4 bases; J trimming: 0 bases; junction bases outside the gene matches: 3. This CDR3 is built from 15 residues. Germline V gene sequence: CDR1 MNHNY, CDR2 SVGAGI (reference sequence). The sequence came from a woman in her late teens or twenties in good health. The rearrangement links TRBV6-6 to TRBJ2-3, with TRBD2 matching 8 bases. The sequenced sample consisted of naive CD4+ T cells from blood. CDR3 bases: TGTGCCAGCAGTTCGGCTAGCGGGAGCACAGATACGCAGTATTTT. Amino acid sequence: CASSSASGSTDTQYF.